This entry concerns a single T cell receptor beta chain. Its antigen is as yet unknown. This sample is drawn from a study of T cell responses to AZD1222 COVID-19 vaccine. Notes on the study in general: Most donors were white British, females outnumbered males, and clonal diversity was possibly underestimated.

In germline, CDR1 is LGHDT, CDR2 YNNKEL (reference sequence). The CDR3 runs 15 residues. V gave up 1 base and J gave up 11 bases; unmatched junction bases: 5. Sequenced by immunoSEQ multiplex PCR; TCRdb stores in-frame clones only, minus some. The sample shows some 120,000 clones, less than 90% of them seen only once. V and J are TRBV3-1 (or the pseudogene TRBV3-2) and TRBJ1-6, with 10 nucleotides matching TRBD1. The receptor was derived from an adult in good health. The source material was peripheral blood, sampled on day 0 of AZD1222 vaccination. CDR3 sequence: CASSQGGDRGAPLHF. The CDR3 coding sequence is TGTGCCAGCAGCCAAGGAGGGGACAGGGGTGCACCCCTCCACTTT.